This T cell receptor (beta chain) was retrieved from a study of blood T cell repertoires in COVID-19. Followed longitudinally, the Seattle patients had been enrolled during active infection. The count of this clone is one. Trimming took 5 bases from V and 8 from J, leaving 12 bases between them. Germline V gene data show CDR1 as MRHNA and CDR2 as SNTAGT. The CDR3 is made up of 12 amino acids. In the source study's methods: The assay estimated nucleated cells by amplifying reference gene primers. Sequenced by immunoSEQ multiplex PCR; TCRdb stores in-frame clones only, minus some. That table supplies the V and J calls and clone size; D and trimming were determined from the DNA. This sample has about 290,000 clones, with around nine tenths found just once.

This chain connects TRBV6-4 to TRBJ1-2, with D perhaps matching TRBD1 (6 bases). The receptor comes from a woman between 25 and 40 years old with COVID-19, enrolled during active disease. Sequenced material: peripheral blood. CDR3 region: CASSSGTHGYTF. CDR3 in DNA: TGTGCCAGCAGTTCCGGGACACACGGCTACACCTTC.